The 10 T cell receptor beta chains presented below share a single source sample, sequenced in a study of radiation and T cells in renal cell carcinoma. Described time point: blood 4 weeks post-SBRT, at nephrectomy. The treatment here: 15 Gy SBRT to primary tumor, nephrectomy 4 weeks later. Sequencing was performed with immunoSEQ multiplex PCR; in TCRdb, only in-frame clones are kept and a portion is missing. The sample records roughly 58,000 clones, more than 60% being singletons. The sample consisted of blood, taken from a patient whose treatment included radiotherapy and nephrectomy. The source is a man aged 55 to 69 with renal cell carcinoma.

The V gene is TRBV19, the J gene TRBJ2-2; the match to TRBD1 covers 7 bases. The germline gives CDR1 LNHDA, CDR2 SQIVND (reference sequence). The CDR3 length is 13 residues. The V and J ends lost 7 bases and 5 bases, in that order; junction bases with no gene match: 4. The CDR3 nucleotides are TGTGCCAGTACGGTCAGGGGGACCGGGGAGCTGTTTTTT. Protein sequence: CASTVRGTGELFF.

The chain is built from TRBV2 and TRBJ2-1, with D perhaps matching TRBD2 (7 bases). Germline lookup yields CDR1 SNHLY and CDR2 FYNNEI. There are 16 residues in the CDR3. V was shortened by 6 bases and J by 1 base, with 16 bases between the two germline ends. The CDR3 protein is CASRRGGDGSYNEQFF. For the CDR3, the DNA is TGTGCCAGCAGAAGGGGGGGGGACGGGTCCTACAATGAGCAGTTCTTC.

The chain is built from TRBV30 and TRBJ2-2; no reliable D call. V dropped 3 bases and J dropped 8 bases, with 13 bases sitting between them. This CDR3 contains 13 residues. CDR1 and CDR2 (germline): GTSNPN, SVGIG (reference sequence). The CDR3 DNA follows: TGTGCCTGGAGGGCCCTTAGGGAAGGGGAGCTGTTTTTT. Protein sequence: CAWRALREGELFF. Complete variable domain (other parts from reference TRBV30 and TRBJ2-2): SQTIHQWPATLVQPVGSPLSLECTVEGTSNPNLYWYRQAAGRGLQLLFYSVGIGQISSEVPQNLSASRPQDRQFILSSKKLLLSDSGFYLCAWRALREGELFFGEGSRLTVL.

V and J are TRBV5-8 and TRBJ1-5; a possible D gene is TRBD1 (6 bases). The CDR3 is made up of 15 amino acids. Germline assignment: CDR1 SGHTS and CDR2 YDEGEE. Trimming left V 4 bases short and J 7 bases short, with 18 bases between. The CDR3 DNA reads TGTGCCAGCAGCCCCGTTTCGGGGGCACGGCAGCCCCAGCATTTT. It specifies CASSPVSGARQPQHF.

This chain connects TRBV11-2 to TRBJ1-4, with TRBD1 matching over 7 bases. Germline V gene data show CDR1 as SGHAT and CDR2 as FQNNGV. The CDR3 is made up of 16 amino acids. V shed 4 bases and J 3 bases; nucleotides not matched to a gene: 8. The CDR3 protein is CASSSLKGAANEKLFF. DNA of the CDR3: TGTGCCAGCAGCTCCTTAAAGGGGGCGGCTAATGAAAAACTGTTTTTT. Full variable domain (remainder filled in from reference TRBV11-2 and TRBJ1-4): EAGVAQSPRYKIIEKRQSVAFWCNPISGHATLYWYQQILGQGPKLLIQFQNNGVVDDSQLPKDRFSAERLKGVDSTLKIQPAKLEDSAVYLCASSSLKGAANEKLFFGSGTQLSVL.

This chain uses TRBV6-1 with TRBJ1-3; 7 bases line up with TRBD1. This CDR3 spans 16 amino acids. Germline V lookup: CDR1 MNHNS, CDR2 SASEGT. With 3 bases clipped from V and 4 bases from J, the junction kept 9 bases outside the gene matches. CDR3 region: CASSDRQGGSGNTIYF. The CDR3 bases are TGTGCCAGCAGTGACCGACAGGGAGGTTCAGGAAACACCATATATTTT.

The chain has TRBV10-1 and TRBJ2-1; 8 bases align to TRBD2. The CDR3 contains 14 residues. The J segment lost 6 bases and the V segment lost 6 bases, leaving 7 bases of the junction unmatched. Germline CDR1 and CDR2: WNHNN and SYGVQD (reference sequence). CDR3 residues: CASSGGGPSNEQFF. CDR3 DNA: TGCGCCAGCAGCGGGGGGGGGCCCTCCAATGAGCAGTTCTTC.

The J gene is TRBJ2-3, the V gene TRBV7-9; TRBD1 matches at 8 bases. With 3 bases clipped from V and 5 bases from J, the junction kept 7 bases outside the gene matches. Germline values: CDR1 SEHNR, CDR2 FQNEAQ (reference sequence). The CDR3 sequence is 15 residues long. The chain's CDR3 is CASSFNQGAGDTQYF. The DNA of the CDR3 is TGTGCCAGCAGCTTTAACCAGGGGGCTGGAGATACGCAGTATTTT. The variable domain in full, with the rest retrieved from reference TRBV7-9 and TRBJ2-3, is DTGVSQNPRHKITKRGQNVTFRCDPISEHNRLYWYRQTLGQGPEFLTYFQNEAQLEKSRLLSDRFSAERPKGSFSTLEIQRTEQGDSAMYLCASSFNQGAGDTQYFGPGTRLTVL.

The chain is built from TRBV4-3 and TRBJ1-1; the match to TRBD1 covers 8 bases. This CDR3 is 15 amino acids long. V was clipped by 3 bases and J by 1 base; unmatched bases: 4. Germline values: CDR1 LGHNA, CDR2 YSLEER. The CDR3 DNA reads TGCGCCAGCAGCCACAGTGGGACAGGGAACACTGAAGCTTTCTTT. Its protein is CASSHSGTGNTEAFF.

This chain connects TRBV5-1 to TRBJ1-2; 7 bases fit TRBD1. With V trimmed by 4 bases and J by 4 bases, 4 bases remained unmatched. This CDR3 has 13 amino acids. CDR1 and CDR2 (germline): SGHRS, YFSETQ. In DNA, the CDR3 is TGCGCCAGCAGCCAGACAGGGCCCTATGGCTACACCTTC. This sequence encodes CASSQTGPYGYTF.